A selection of T cell receptor beta chains follows, all from one sample in a study of blood T cell repertoires in COVID-19. Clones were read by immunoSEQ multiplex PCR, and TCRdb kept only the in-frame ones, dropping some. The sample includes roughly 120,000 clones, 90% of them seen just once. Sequencing was carried out using peripheral blood. These receptors were obtained from a woman in her sixties or seventies with COVID-19, enrolled during active disease. The CDR3 runs from the conserved cysteine through the conserved F or W. The D gene is left open where the match is weak. Size is stated for part of the rows, as once, few or many counts, or as a class when the clone is expanded.

clone_size d_call j_call v_call cdr3_aa cdr3_nt
- - TRBJ1-2 TRBV7-9 CASSLWESDYGYTF TGTGCCAGCAGCTTGTGGGAGTCGGACTATGGCTACACCTTC
- TRBD1 TRBJ2-3 TRBV30 CAWSRRDRGIGFSTDTQYF TGTGCCTGGAGCCGTCGGGACAGGGGGATAGGGTTTAGCACAGATACGCAGTATTTT
few - TRBJ2-1 TRBV9 CASSAEGQEQFF TGTGCCAGCAGCGCCGAGGGACAAGAGCAGTTCTTC
- TRBD2 TRBJ2-4 TRBV13 CASSSTGLGVLAKNIQYF TGTGCCAGCAGCTCAACAGGACTAGGCGTCCTAGCCAAAAACATTCAGTACTTC
- TRBD1 TRBJ2-1 TRBV19 CASSDLQGAQVGPYNEQFF TGTGCCAGTAGTGACTTGCAGGGGGCTCAGGTGGGGCCCTACAATGAGCAGTTCTTC
- - TRBJ2-3 TRBV7-3 CAREDPFYTDTQYF TGTGCCAGGGAGGACCCATTTTACACAGATACGCAGTATTTT
- - TRBJ2-5 TRBV5-4 CASSLAGLETQYF TGTGCCAGCAGCCTCGCAGGGTTAGAGACCCAGTACTTC
- - TRBJ2-3 TRBV5-6 CASSFQQGTDTQYF TGTGCCAGCAGCTTTCAGCAGGGCACAGATACGCAGTATTTT
- - TRBJ2-3 TRBV30 CAWSGQGTDTQYF TGTGCCTGGAGTGGACAGGGCACAGATACGCAGTATTTT
- - TRBJ2-3 TRBV19 CASAPGEDTQYF TGTGCCAGTGCACCTGGGGAGGATACGCAGTATTTT
- - TRBJ2-3 TRBV2 CASSGRGAGDTQYF TGTGCCAGCAGTGGCAGGGGGGCAGGGGATACGCAGTATTTT
- - TRBJ2-7 TRBV21-1 CASKPNRDWWEQYF TGTGCCAGCAAACCCAACAGGGATTGGTGGGAGCAGTACTTC
- TRBD1 TRBJ1-2 TRBV12-3/TRBV12-4 CASSSGGRGYTF TGTGCCAGCAGTTCAGGGGGCCGTGGCTACACCTTC
- TRBD2 TRBJ2-2 TRBV7-2 CASTPRSGGGVTTGELFF TGTGCCAGCACCCCACGATCGGGGGGGGGCGTAACCACCGGGGAGCTGTTTTTT
- - TRBJ2-5 TRBV5-5 CASSLYTAQETQYF TGTGCCAGCAGCTTGTACACAGCTCAAGAGACCCAGTACTTC
- - TRBJ1-1 TRBV5-4 CASSSGLTGLGTEAFF TGTGCCAGCAGCTCCGGCCTTACAGGGCTGGGGACTGAAGCTTTCTTT
- - TRBJ1-3 TRBV3-1/TRBV3-2 CASSQAGLIGNTIYF TGTGCCAGCAGCCAGGCAGGTTTAATAGGAAACACCATATATTTT
- TRBD1 TRBJ2-7 TRBV4-1 CASSPEDRVGEQYF TGCGCCAGCAGCCCAGAGGACAGGGTGGGAGAGCAGTACTTC
- TRBD1 TRBJ2-3 TRBV7-2 CASSQQGISTDTQYF TGTGCCAGCAGCCAACAGGGGATTAGCACAGATACGCAGTATTTT
- TRBD1 TRBJ1-1 TRBV19 CASSIEGQFTEAFF TGTGCCAGTAGTATAGAGGGACAGTTCACTGAAGCTTTCTTT
- - TRBJ2-7 TRBV6-5 CASSLTTTASYEQYF TGTGCCAGCAGTCTTACAACGACAGCCTCCTACGAGCAGTACTTC
- - TRBJ1-3 TRBV6-6 CASRVDRIGNTIYF TGTGCCAGCAGAGTCGACAGAATTGGAAACACCATATATTTT
- TRBD1 TRBJ2-7 TRBV5-4 CASSWGDRGYEQYF TGTGCCAGCAGCTGGGGTGACAGGGGCTACGAGCAGTACTTC
- - TRBJ1-1 TRBV7-9 CASSLGQNTEAFF TGTGCCAGCAGCTTAGGACAGAACACTGAAGCTTTCTTT
- - TRBJ2-7 TRBV6-1 CASSETRVEQYF TGTGCCAGCAGTGAAACCCGAGTAGAGCAGTACTTC
- - TRBJ1-1 TRBV7-9 CASSAGTFEAFF TGTGCCAGCAGCGCCGGGACATTTGAAGCTTTCTTT
- TRBD1 TRBJ1-1 TRBV6-5 CASSSGQTLNTEAFF TGTGCCAGCAGTTCGGGACAGACATTGAACACTGAAGCTTTCTTT
once - TRBJ1-2 TRBV25-1 CASSEGGQVYGYTF TGTGCCAGCAGTGAGGGGGGGCAGGTCTATGGCTACACCTTC
- TRBD1 TRBJ2-1 TRBV23-1 CASTTQGASYNEQFF TGCGCCAGCACCACTCAGGGGGCTTCCTACAATGAGCAGTTCTTC
- - TRBJ1-1 TRBV9 CASSVSPGENTEAFF TGTGCCAGCAGCGTATCACCGGGGGAGAACACTGAAGCTTTCTTT
- - TRBJ2-3 TRBV4-3 CASSYGAQDADTQYF TGCGCCAGCAGCTACGGCGCACAGGACGCCGATACGCAGTATTTT
- - TRBJ1-4 TRBV10-3 CAISESGQGTEKLFF TGTGCCATCAGTGAGTCAGGGCAGGGAACGGAAAAACTGTTTTTT